These T cell receptor beta chains were read from a single sample in a study of shared clonotypes between healthy human individuals. Here immunoSEQ multiplex PCR was the method, and the copy in TCRdb shows in-frame clones only, minus some. The sample yields over a million clones, 65% to 80% seen once. Sequenced sample: memory CD4+ T cells sorted from blood. The receptors originated from a man in his late teens or twenties in good health. CDR3s include the opening cysteine and the closing phenylalanine or tryptophan. The D gene is left open where the match is weak. Some rows have no size entry. The others give once, few or many, or a class for an expanded clone.

- | TRBJ1-1 | - | TRBV6-6 | TGTGCCAGCAGTTACCCGGCGGGCACTGAAGCTTTCTTT | CASSYPAGTEAFF
- | TRBJ2-3 | - | TRBV7-6 | TGTGCCAGCAGCTTACCCGGGAGAGCAGATACGCAGTATTTT | CASSLPGRADTQYF
- | TRBJ2-3 | - | TRBV20-1 | TGCATAGCCTCTACAGATACGCAGTATTTT | CIASTDTQYF
- | TRBJ1-6 | - | TRBV30 | TGTGCCTGGAAGGAGGGCCCAACATCACCCCTCCACTTT | CAWKEGPTSPLHF
- | TRBJ2-1 | - | TRBV11-2 | TGTGCCAGCAGCTTAGATCGCGGTGAGCAGTTCTTC | CASSLDRGEQFF
once | TRBJ1-5 | - | TRBV28 | TGTGCCAGCACCCACCAGGGGTCGCATCAGCCCCAGCATTTT | CASTHQGSHQPQHF
- | TRBJ2-2 | - | TRBV7-9 | TGTGCCAGCAGCCCCAACGAGTCGGCTGGGGAGCTGTTTTTT | CASSPNESAGELFF
- | TRBJ2-5 | TRBD2 | TRBV7-8 | TGTGCCAGCAGCCTAGGGACTAGTGTTGAGACCCAGTACTTC | CASSLGTSVETQYF
- | TRBJ2-7 | TRBD2 | TRBV9 | TGTGCCAGCAGCGTAGGCGGGGGGGCTTACGAGCAGTACTTC | CASSVGGGAYEQYF
- | TRBJ1-3 | - | TRBV7-3 | TGTGCCAGCAGCTCCAGGATCTCTGGAAACACCATATATTTT | CASSSRISGNTIYF
- | TRBJ2-5 | TRBD2 | TRBV6-1 | TGTGCCAGCAGTGAATTTCGCCCAGCGGGGGAGACCCAGTACTTC | CASSEFRPAGETQYF
- | TRBJ1-4 | - | TRBV4-3 | TGCGCCAGCAGCCAAGGTGAATCCGAAAAACTGTTTTTT | CASSQGESEKLFF
- | TRBJ2-2 | - | TRBV6-1 | TGTGCCAGCAGTGTGGGGCAATACACCGGGGAGCTGTTTTTT | CASSVGQYTGELFF
few | TRBJ1-6 | TRBD1 | TRBV7-3 | TGTGCCAGCAGCTCAGGGGACAGGCCAAGTTCACCCCTCCACTTT | CASSSGDRPSSPLHF
- | TRBJ1-1 | - | TRBV5-1 | TGCGCCAGCAGCTCGGACGGTATAAACACTGAAGCTTTCTTT | CASSSDGINTEAFF
- | TRBJ2-5 | - | TRBV5-6 | TGTGCCAGCAGCTCGGACAGGGAGGGAGAGACCCAGTACTTC | CASSSDREGETQYF
- | TRBJ2-7 | - | TRBV21-1 | TGTGCCAGCAGCAAAAAGAGGGGGGGCGTGGACGAGCAGTACTTC | CASSKKRGGVDEQYF
many | TRBJ1-1 | - | TRBV30 | TGTGCCTGGAGTGTTCAGAGGAACACTGAAGCTTTCTTT | CAWSVQRNTEAFF
few | TRBJ2-3 | - | TRBV10-3 | TGTGCCATCAGACAGGCTACATCCTCCACAGATACGCAGTATTTT | CAIRQATSSTDTQYF
- | TRBJ2-7 | TRBD1 | TRBV29-1 | TGCAGCGTTGATGGGGACAGGGTTGGGTCCTACGAGCAGTACTTC | CSVDGDRVGSYEQYF
- | TRBJ2-7 | - | TRBV10-2 | TGCGCCAGCAGGAAGGACTCCTACGAGCAGTACTTC | CASRKDSYEQYF
- | TRBJ2-7 | TRBD1 | TRBV6-1 | TGTGCCAGCAGCTTGACCGGGACAGGGCTTTACGAGCAGTACTTC | CASSLTGTGLYEQYF
once | TRBJ2-3 | - | TRBV19 | TGTGCCAGTAGTATGGCAGGCATCACAGATACGCAGTATTTT | CASSMAGITDTQYF
few | TRBJ2-7 | - | TRBV7-8 | TGTGCCAGCAGCGACCCGGGGCAGAGCAGCTCCTACGAGCAGTACTTC | CASSDPGQSSSYEQYF
- | TRBJ2-7 | - | TRBV27 | TGTGCCAGCAGTTTGGCAGCAATCTACGAGCAGTACTTC | CASSLAAIYEQYF
few | TRBJ2-7 | - | TRBV6-5 | TGTGCCACACAGGGTTCCTACGAGCAGTACTTC | CATQGSYEQYF
- | TRBJ2-3 | TRBD2 | TRBV11-2 | TGTGCCAGCAGCCCGAGACTAGCCTCCGCTAGCACAGATACGCAGTATTTT | CASSPRLASASTDTQYF
- | TRBJ1-2 | - | TRBV7-9 | TGTGCCAGCAGCTCTTCGACAGCTAACTATGGCTACACCTTC | CASSSSTANYGYTF
- | TRBJ1-1 | - | TRBV5-1 | TGCGCCAGCAGCTTAAACGGACAGAACACTGAAGCTTTCTTT | CASSLNGQNTEAFF
- | TRBJ2-5 | TRBD2 | TRBV7-2 | TGTGCCAGCAGCGGGGGGACTAGCGGGAGGGTCGGAGAGACCCAGTACTTC | CASSGGTSGRVGETQYF
- | TRBJ2-5 | TRBD2 | TRBV7-9 | TGTGCCAGCAGCTTTGAGGGACTAGCGGGAGGCCCCGAAGAGACCCAGTACTTC | CASSFEGLAGGPEETQYF
- | TRBJ1-4 | - | TRBV9 | TGTGCCAGCAGCGTCCGACCTTCAACTAATGAAAAACTGTTTTTT | CASSVRPSTNEKLFF
- | TRBJ2-1 | TRBD2 | TRBV7-2 | TGTGCCAGCAAGGGCGGGAGGGCCAATGAGCAGTTCTTC | CASKGGRANEQFF
- | TRBJ2-7 | - | TRBV7-2 | TGTGCCAGCAGCTTAGGTGGGTCACGGTACGAGCAGTACTTC | CASSLGGSRYEQYF
- | TRBJ1-1 | TRBD1 | TRBV5-1 | TGCGCCAGCAGCTGGGGGACAGCGAACACTGAAGCTTTCTTT | CASSWGTANTEAFF